This T cell receptor beta chain was sequenced in a study of blood T cell repertoires in COVID-19. Sequencing was performed with immunoSEQ multiplex PCR; in TCRdb, only in-frame clones are kept and a portion is missing. The table lists about 140,000 clones, 60% to 85% of them singletons. The CDR3 covers 14 residues. Germline V gene data show CDR1 as MGHRA and CDR2 as YSYEKL. The V and J ends lost 3 bases and 6 bases respectively, with 12 bases between them. The TCR was taken from an elderly woman with active or convalescent COVID-19. The chain carries TRBV4-1 and TRBJ1-5; D might be TRBD1 (5 bases). The sequencing input was peripheral blood. As DNA, the CDR3 is TGCGCCAGCAGCCAGACAGCCGAGTTTCAGCCCCAGCATTTT. It encodes CASSQTAEFQPQHF.